This T cell receptor (beta chain) was documented in a study of blood T cell repertoires in COVID-19. Background on the study: From the United States, Italy and Spain came samples of acute and convalescent COVID-19.

With 4 bases clipped from V and 6 bases from J, the junction kept 5 bases outside the gene matches. CDR3 size: 14 residues. The germline CDR1 and CDR2 sequences are SGHRS and YFSETQ. Assignments of participants to cohorts depended upon their own reported clinical history. Authors' processing steps: Amplifying reference gene primers gave estimates of nucleated cell counts. Profiled with immunoSEQ multiplex PCR; TCRdb holds only in-frame clones, not every one. V and J calls and clone size are those listed in that table; D and trimming were worked out from the DNA. The data hold approximately 450,000 clones, with about 90% observed a single time.

Input material: PBMCs or T cells enriched from blood (not recorded which). This sequence was found in a woman under 30 with acute COVID-19. The V and J genes are TRBV5-1 and TRBJ1-4; 8 nucleotides agree with TRBD1. CDR3 sequence reads: CASSLRGLDEKLFF. The CDR3 coding sequence is TGCGCCAGCAGCCTCAGGGGGCTCGATGAAAAACTGTTTTTT.